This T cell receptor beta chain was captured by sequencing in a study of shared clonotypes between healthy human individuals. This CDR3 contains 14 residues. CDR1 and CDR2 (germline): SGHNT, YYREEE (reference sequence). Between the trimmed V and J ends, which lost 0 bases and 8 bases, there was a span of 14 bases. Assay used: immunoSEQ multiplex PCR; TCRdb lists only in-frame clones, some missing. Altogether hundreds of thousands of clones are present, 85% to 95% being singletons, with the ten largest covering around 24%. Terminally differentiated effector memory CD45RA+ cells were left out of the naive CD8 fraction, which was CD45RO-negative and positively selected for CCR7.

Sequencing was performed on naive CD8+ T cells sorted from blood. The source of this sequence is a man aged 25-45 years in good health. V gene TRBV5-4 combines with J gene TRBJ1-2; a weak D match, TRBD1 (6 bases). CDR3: CASSLEGGVPGYTF. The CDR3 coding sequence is TGTGCCAGCAGCTTGGAGGGGGGCGTTCCGGGCTACACCTTC. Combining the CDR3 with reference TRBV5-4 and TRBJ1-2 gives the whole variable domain ETGVTQSPTHLIKTRGQQVTLRCSSQSGHNTVSWYQQALGQGPQFIFQYYREEENGRGNFPPRFSGLQFPNYSSELNVNALELDDSALYLCASSLEGGVPGYTFGSGTRLTVV.